The 11 T cell receptor beta chains below come from one sample, sequenced in a study of T cell repertoires in aging, cancer and after chemotherapy. TRB rearrangements spanning V, D and J were amplified using mixed TRB-A/B primers. TCRdb recomputed calls from the multiplex PCR reads with MiXCR, one row per CDR3 protein. Here the sample spans around 2,000 distinct CDR3 sequences, less than 25% being singletons. The template was genomic DNA from peripheral blood, not RNA. Sample: blood. These receptors all stem from a human donor with a solid tumor.

The V call is TRBV5-6, the J call TRBJ2-3; the match to TRBD2 covers 15 bases. J was trimmed by 4 bases and V by 1 base; bases with no gene match: 10. CDR1 and CDR2 (germline): SGHDT, YYEEEE. The CDR3 loop spans 19 amino acids. As DNA, the CDR3 is TGTGCCAGCAGCTTGTGGACTAGCGGGGGGGCCCTCCTCGCAGATACGCAGTATTTT. Amino acids: CASSLWTSGGALLADTQYF.

This clonotype is classed as large. The chain is built from TRBV30 and TRBJ2-1, with D maybe TRBD1 (5 bases). The CDR3 runs to 14 residues. Germline assignment: CDR1 GTSNPN and CDR2 SVGIG (reference sequence). V was pared by 0 bases and J by 6 bases, with 12 bases between. The CDR3 here is CAWSVHSTGNEQFF. CDR3 DNA: TGTGCCTGGAGTGTACATTCAACAGGCAATGAGCAGTTCTTC.

This clonotype was seen more than once but under ten times. The rearrangement links TRBV20-1 to TRBJ1-2, with 8 bases that match TRBD1. The CDR3 loop spans 15 amino acids. Germline V gene lookup returns CDR1 DFQATT and CDR2 SNEGSKA (reference sequence). V lost 3 bases and J lost 3; bases outside the gene matches: 9. In DNA form, the CDR3 reads TGCAGTGCTAGGGGGGTAACAGGGGGTGACTATGGCTACACCTTC. Protein sequence: CSARGVTGGDYGYTF.

This chain connects TRBV12-3 or TRBV12-4 to TRBJ2-5; 11 bases match TRBD2. The V gene end was trimmed by 6 bases and the J gene end by 0 bases; junction bases not matched to a gene: 3. The CDR3 runs to 15 residues. CDR3 loop: CASSRSGGDQETQYF. The DNA for the CDR3 is TGTGCCAGCAGCCGTAGCGGGGGGGACCAAGAGACCCAGTACTTC.

As for this clonotype: A read error may account for a junction end that differs from germline. The rearrangement joins TRBV7-2 to TRBJ2-1; D is possibly TRBD1 (6 bases). CDR1 is SGHTA, CDR2 FQGNSA, per germline. The CDR3 runs to 17 residues. The CDR3 region is CASSQKTGTNSYNEQIF. CDR3 sequence (DNA): TGTGCCAGCAGCCAGAAAACCGGGACAAACTCCTACAATGAGCAGATCTTC.

This clonotype is labeled as medium-sized (0.01 to 0.1%). V is TRBV5-4 and J is TRBJ2-1; the match to TRBD2 covers 9 bases. The length of the CDR3 is 15 residues. V shed 1 base, J shed 8 bases, and the junction held 7 bases outside the gene matches. Germline CDR1 SGHNT, CDR2 YYREEE (reference sequence). CDR3 DNA sequence: TGTGCCAGCAGCTTGCGGCTAGCGGGGAACGATGAGCAGTTCTTC. This gives the protein CASSLRLAGNDEQFF.

Sample share makes this clonotype medium-sized. The chain is built from TRBV27 and TRBJ2-7; 8 positions agree with TRBD1. V lost 4 bases and J lost 0; bases outside the gene matches: 11. Looked up from germline, CDR1 is MNHEY and CDR2 is SMNVEV (reference sequence). The CDR3 runs to 17 residues. The CDR3: CASSSPSGTGPSYEQYF. CDR3 nucleotide sequence: TGTGCCAGCAGTTCCCCTTCCGGGACAGGCCCCTCCTACGAGCAGTACTTC.

This clonotype is medium-sized (0.01 to 0.1%) in the sample. The chain links TRBV5-4 to TRBJ2-2; no firm D call. V was clipped by 1 base and J by 5 bases, with 9 bases between them. There are 14 residues in the CDR3. The germline CDR1 and CDR2 sequences are SGHNT and YYREEE (reference sequence). As DNA, the CDR3 is TGTGCCAGCAGCTTGTGGTTGGAAACCGGGGAGCTGTTTTTT. Translating it yields CASSLWLETGELFF.

Within the sample, this clonotype is hyperexpanded. The rearrangement uses TRBV6-5 and TRBJ2-3, with D perhaps TRBD2 (6 bases). This CDR3 is 15 amino acids long. CDR1 and CDR2 from the germline V gene are MNHEY and SVGAGI. The V gene lost 2 bases and the J gene lost 2 bases, with 11 bases spanning the gap. This chain's CDR3 is CASSYGGLYTDTQYF. The CDR3 nucleotides read TGTGCCAGCAGTTACGGGGGACTCTACACAGATACGCAGTATTTT.

The chain uses TRBV27 and TRBJ2-3; 7 nucleotides match TRBD2. The J segment lost 1 base and the V segment lost 2 bases, leaving 0 bases of the junction unmatched. Per the germline V gene, CDR1 is MNHEY and CDR2 is SMNVEV (reference sequence). This CDR3 is built from 14 residues. Here the CDR3 reads CASSLAGGTDTQYF. CDR3 in DNA: TGTGCCAGCAGTTTAGCGGGGGGCACAGATACGCAGTATTTT.

This clonotype is classed as medium-sized. The V call is TRBV7-2, the J call TRBJ2-1, with 7 bases identical to TRBD1. Germline CDR1 reads SGHTA; CDR2 reads FQGNSA. V shed 7 bases and J 9 bases; nucleotides not matched to a gene: 15. The CDR3 totals 15 residues. CDR3 residues: CASMKLGRGMSEQFF. The DNA for the CDR3 is TGTGCCAGCATGAAACTAGGCAGGGGGATGAGTGAGCAGTTCTTC.